This T cell receptor beta chain came from a study of blood T cells in healthy people across ages. As to this clonotype: What it recognizes is unknown.

Trimming cost V 3 bases and J 3 bases; bases outside gene matches: 9. Per germline, CDR1 SGDLS and CDR2 YYNGEE. The CDR3 loop spans 17 amino acids. Researchers isolated at least 6.5 million PBMCs per sample. Notes on the study in general: Naive and antigen-experienced cells could not be conclusively compared, given unsorted PBMCs. Fewer expanded clones and more diversity marked long-lived versus aged donors. Diversity of TCR beta per million T cells declined in a roughly linear way with age.

Through a sample-barcoded 5' primer and a J-beta primer mix, a second PCR was run for roughly 7 to 12 cycles. TCRdb re-derived calls from the 5' RACE reads in MiXCR, one entry per CDR3 protein. There are about 640,000 distinct CDR3 sequences in the sample; about 53% occur only once, and about two fifths lies in the top ten. This sequence was found in a man in his 60s in good health. The V gene is TRBV9, the J gene TRBJ1-1; 12 bases match TRBD1. Sequencing was carried out using blood. The CDR3 reads CASSGRDRGRRDTEAFF. In DNA, the CDR3 is TGTGCCAGCAGCGGTCGGGACAGGGGGCGACGCGACACTGAAGCTTTCTTT.